Each of the 8 T cell receptor beta chains below was sequenced from the same sample in a study of shared clonotypes between healthy human individuals. Profiled with immunoSEQ multiplex PCR; TCRdb holds only in-frame clones, not every one. The sample lists more than 400,000 clones; about 84% were seen once. Sequences were obtained from PBMCs. These receptors were taken from a middle-aged woman in good health. Some clones in this sample may be carry-over from other donors' samples.

In regard to this clone: This sequence is one base from a far larger clone and is likely a read error. The rearrangement uses TRBV28 and TRBJ2-7, with 10 bases that match TRBD2. The germline V gene encodes CDR1 MDHEN and CDR2 SYDVKM. CDR3 length: 15 residues. The CDR3 loop reads CASSLSPSGSYERYF. The CDR3 nucleotides read TGTGCCAGCAGTTTAAGTCCTAGCGGGAGCTACGAGCGGTACTTC.

V and J are TRBV9 and TRBJ2-1; a weak D match, TRBD2 (5 bases). Per the germline V gene, CDR1 is SGDLS and CDR2 is YYNGEE. The CDR3 consists of 13 residues. Trimming shortened V by 0 bases and J by 8 bases, and 9 bases separated the two germline ends. CDR3 in DNA: TGTGCCAGCAGCGTAGGCGGACTCGATGAGCAGTTCTTC. This encodes CASSVGGLDEQFF.

The chain employs TRBV5-6 and TRBJ1-4, with D tentatively TRBD1 (6 bases). The CDR3 totals 15 residues. Germline V gives CDR1 SGHDT, CDR2 YYEEEE. The V end lost 4 bases, the J end lost 0 bases, and 10 bases lay between the germline ends. The CDR3 loop is CASSTGTPTNEKLFF. The CDR3 nucleotides are TGTGCCAGCAGCACCGGGACACCAACTAATGAAAAACTGTTTTTT.

This clone was counted a few times. The chain has TRBV19 and TRBJ1-5; 7 nucleotides align to TRBD1. The CDR3 has 12 amino acids. Germline trimming cut 6 bases from V and 5 bases from J; bases unmatched to any gene: 1. CDR1 LNHDA and CDR2 SQIVND come from the germline V gene (reference sequence). The CDR3 sequence: CASSDRDQPQHF. CDR3 DNA: TGTGCCAGTAGCGACAGGGATCAGCCCCAGCATTTT.

This chain uses TRBV4-2 with TRBJ2-7; 7 bases fit TRBD2. V shed 1 base, J shed 3 bases, and the junction held 6 bases outside the gene matches. CDR3 length equals 15 residues. Per the germline V gene, CDR1 is LGHNA and CDR2 is YNFKEQ. The CDR3 sequence is CASSQATSAYYEQYF. CDR3 DNA: TGTGCCAGCAGCCAAGCTACTAGCGCCTACTACGAGCAGTACTTC.

For this clone: A far larger clone is only one base removed, so a read error is likely. J is TRBJ1-5 and V is TRBV28; D ambiguous. Between the trimmed V and J ends, which lost 5 bases and 0 bases, there was a span of 2 bases. This CDR3 spans 12 amino acids. Germline V gene lookup returns CDR1 MDHEN and CDR2 SYDVKM. This chain's CDR3 is CASSDSNQPQHF. CDR3 in DNA: TGTGCCAGCAGTGATAGCAATCAGCCCCAGCATTTT.

This clone was recorded only once. A far bigger clonotype differs at one base, so this is likely a read error. V usage is TRBV10-1 and J usage is TRBJ1-1; D is ambiguous. The CDR3 is 13 amino acids. CDR1 and CDR2 from the germline V gene are WNHNN and SYGVQD (reference sequence). CDR3 amino acids: CASSENMNTEASF. As DNA, the CDR3 is TGCGCCAGCAGCGAAAACATGAACACTGAAGCTTCCTTT.

This sequence joins TRBV4-1 and TRBJ1-2, with D uncertain. Germline values: CDR1 MGHRA, CDR2 YSYEKL. The CDR3 sequence is 15 residues long. V lost 4 bases to trimming and J lost 1 base, with 13 bases between them. The CDR3 reads CASSPGVGFNYGYTF. CDR3 in DNA: TGCGCCAGCAGCCCCGGAGTGGGGTTTAACTATGGCTACACCTTC.